This T cell receptor (beta chain) came from a study of cytomegalovirus exposure and HLA in healthy donors. Study-level results: For most TCR sequences rarity was the rule, although some public TCRs occurred in many donors.

In the PCR, 60 Vbeta and 13 Jbeta primers were used. Produced via immunoSEQ multiplex PCR; TCRdb's table is partial and in-frame only. This sample carries 120,000 or so clones, over 70% of them seen once, and the ten largest clones take roughly 4.1%. This CDR3 contains 13 residues. Germline values: CDR1 MGHRA, CDR2 YSYEKL. V shed 7 bases and J 8 bases; nucleotides not matched to a gene: 7. Remarks on this clone: Antigen: not known.

The chain employs TRBV4-1 and TRBJ2-1; 8 bases match TRBD2. The sample was PBMCs. The receptor was isolated from a young man in good health and CMV-seropositive. Here the CDR3 reads CASTRGLGDEQFF. CDR3 nucleotide sequence: TGCGCCAGCACCAGGGGACTAGGCGATGAGCAGTTCTTC.